In its sample, the clone carrying this T cell receptor (beta chain) was seen a few times. Antigen unknown. Germline loops: CDR1 WSHSY, CDR2 SAAADI. The CDR3 contains 13 residues. V was pared by 8 bases and J by 4 bases, with 5 bases of the junction left unmatched. The data were obtained in a study of T cells after yellow fever vaccination. Whole-study results and caveats: Most primary-vaccination clones recurred post-booster (roughly 96% CD4, roughly 90% CD8). Shared CD4/CD8 clonotypes were a small share, likely from convergent recombination.

Template switching with 5'RACE generated the TCR cDNA and added a universal primer site and UMIs. TCRdb fed the 5' RACE reads into MiXCR, producing one record per CDR3 protein. Here the sample spans 320,000 or so distinct CDR3 sequences, approximately 8% being singletons. Specimen: PBMCs, collected more than 40 days after the first yellow fever vaccination. The chain couples TRBV10-2 to TRBJ2-7; 10 bases are shared with TRBD1. This TCR came from a man younger than 35 who received the YFV17D yellow fever vaccine. DNA of the CDR3: TGCGCCAGCTCCGGGACAGGGGTATACGAGCAGTACTTC. Translation gives CASSGTGVYEQYF.